This T cell receptor (beta chain) was recovered during a study of T cells in Graves' hyperthyroidism and ophthalmopathy. This CDR3 spans 12 amino acids. V shed 5 bases and J shed 10 bases, with 14 bases lying between them. Germline V gene data show CDR1 as MNHEY and CDR2 as SMNVEV (reference sequence). General study results and limits: Ophthalmopathy, as predicted by the model, came a median roughly 6.3 months after the prediction.

This clonotype turned up a few times. Its antigen is not identified. TCR beta CDR3 regions were amplified from RNA. Using the HTBI primer set, a first-round RT-PCR was run on the TCR CDR3. MiXCR was run by TCRdb on the multiplex PCR reads, yielding one entry per CDR3 protein. This table has roughly 640,000 distinct CDR3 sequences, more than 15% appearing once. For the diagnoses, clinical symptoms, serum thyroxine and TRAb, thyroid ultrasound and orbital computed tomography were used. The rearrangement uses TRBV27 and TRBJ1-1, with D perhaps matching TRBD1 (6 bases). The TCR was taken from a woman aged 40 to 50 with Graves' ophthalmopathy. The sample taken for sequencing was blood. The CDR3 sequence is CASSPVQGAAFF. The CDR3 DNA reads TGTGCCAGCAGTCCGGTACAGGGTGCAGCTTTCTTT.